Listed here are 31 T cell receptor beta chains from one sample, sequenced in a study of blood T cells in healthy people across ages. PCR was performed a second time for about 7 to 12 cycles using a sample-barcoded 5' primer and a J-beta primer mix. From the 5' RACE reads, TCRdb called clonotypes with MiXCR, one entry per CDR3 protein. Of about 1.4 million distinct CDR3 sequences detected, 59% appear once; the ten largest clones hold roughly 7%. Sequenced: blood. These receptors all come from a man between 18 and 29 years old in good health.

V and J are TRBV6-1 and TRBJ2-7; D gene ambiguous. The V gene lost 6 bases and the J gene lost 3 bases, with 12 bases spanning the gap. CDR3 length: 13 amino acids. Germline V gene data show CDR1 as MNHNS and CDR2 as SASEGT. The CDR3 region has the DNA TGTGCCAGCAGCGTGACGGACGGCTACGAGCAGTACTTC. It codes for CASSVTDGYEQYF.

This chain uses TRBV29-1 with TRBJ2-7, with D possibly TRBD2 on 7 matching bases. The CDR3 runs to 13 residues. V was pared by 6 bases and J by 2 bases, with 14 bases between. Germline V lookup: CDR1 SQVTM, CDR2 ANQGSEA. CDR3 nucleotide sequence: TGCAGCGTAAAGGAGGGGGGGACCTACGAGCAGTACTTC. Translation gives CSVKEGGTYEQYF.

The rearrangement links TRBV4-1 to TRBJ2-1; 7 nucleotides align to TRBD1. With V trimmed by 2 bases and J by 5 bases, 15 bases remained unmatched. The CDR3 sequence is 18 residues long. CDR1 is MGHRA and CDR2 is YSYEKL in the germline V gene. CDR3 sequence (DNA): TGCGCCAGCAGCCAACCACGGGTCGACGGACAGGTAGACAATGAGCAGTTCTTC. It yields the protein CASSQPRVDGQVDNEQFF.

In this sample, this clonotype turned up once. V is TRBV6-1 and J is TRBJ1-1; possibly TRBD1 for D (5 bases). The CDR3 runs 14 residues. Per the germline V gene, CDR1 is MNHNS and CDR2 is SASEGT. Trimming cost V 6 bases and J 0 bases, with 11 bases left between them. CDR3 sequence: CASSRDEVNTEAFF. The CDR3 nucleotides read TGTGCCAGCAGCAGGGACGAAGTGAACACTGAAGCTTTCTTT.

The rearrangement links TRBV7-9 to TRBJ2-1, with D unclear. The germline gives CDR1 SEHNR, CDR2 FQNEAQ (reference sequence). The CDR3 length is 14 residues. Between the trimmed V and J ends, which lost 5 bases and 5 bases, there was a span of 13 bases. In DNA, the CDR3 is TGTGCCAGCAGCCGCAGAACTAACAACAATGAGCAGTTCTTC. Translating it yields CASSRRTNNNEQFF. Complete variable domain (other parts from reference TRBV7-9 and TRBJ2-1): DTGVSQNPRHKITKRGQNVTFRCDPISEHNRLYWYRQTLGQGPEFLTYFQNEAQLEKSRLLSDRFSAERPKGSFSTLEIQRTEQGDSAMYLCASSRRTNNNEQFFGPGTRLTVL.

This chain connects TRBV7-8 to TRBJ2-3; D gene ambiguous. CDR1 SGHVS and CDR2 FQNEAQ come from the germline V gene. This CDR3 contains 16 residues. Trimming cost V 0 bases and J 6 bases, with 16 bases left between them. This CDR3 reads CASSLASIPFSDTQYF. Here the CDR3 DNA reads TGTGCCAGCAGCTTAGCTTCCATACCCTTCTCGGATACGCAGTATTTT.

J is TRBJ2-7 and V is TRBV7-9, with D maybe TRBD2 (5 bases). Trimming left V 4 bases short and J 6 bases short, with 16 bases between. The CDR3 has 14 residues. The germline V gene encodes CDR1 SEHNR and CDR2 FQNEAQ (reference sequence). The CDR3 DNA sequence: TGTGCCAGCAGCTCAACCACCACCGCGGGCGAGCAGTACTTC. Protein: CASSSTTTAGEQYF.

The CDR3 spells CSARDLWTSGADSYEQYF. For the CDR3, the DNA is TGCAGTGCTAGAGATCTTTGGACTAGCGGGGCTGACTCCTACGAGCAGTACTTC. The chain is built from TRBV20-1 and TRBJ2-7; TRBD2 agrees at 12 bases. The CDR3 runs 18 residues. CDR1 is DFQATT and CDR2 is SNEGSKA in the germline V gene (reference sequence). The trim removed 0 bases at V and 0 bases at J, leaving 9 bases unmatched.

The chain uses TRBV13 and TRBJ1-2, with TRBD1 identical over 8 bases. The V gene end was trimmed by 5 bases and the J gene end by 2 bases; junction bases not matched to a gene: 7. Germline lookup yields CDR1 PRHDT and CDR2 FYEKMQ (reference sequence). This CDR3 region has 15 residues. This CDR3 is CASSPYGQGNYGYTF. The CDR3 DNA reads TGTGCCAGCAGCCCCTACGGACAGGGCAACTATGGCTACACCTTC.

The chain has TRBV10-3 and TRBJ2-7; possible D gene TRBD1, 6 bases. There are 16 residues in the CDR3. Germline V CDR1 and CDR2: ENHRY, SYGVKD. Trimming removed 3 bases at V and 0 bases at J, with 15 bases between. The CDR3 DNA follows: TGTGCCATCAGTGAATCCCCCGACAGGAGCTCCTACGAGCAGTACTTC. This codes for CAISESPDRSSYEQYF.

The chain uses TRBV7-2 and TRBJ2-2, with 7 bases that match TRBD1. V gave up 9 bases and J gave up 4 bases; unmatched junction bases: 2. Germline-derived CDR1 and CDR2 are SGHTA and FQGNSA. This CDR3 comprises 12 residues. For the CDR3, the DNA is TGTGCCAGACAGGGGCCCACCGGGGAGCTGTTTTTT. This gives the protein CARQGPTGELFF.

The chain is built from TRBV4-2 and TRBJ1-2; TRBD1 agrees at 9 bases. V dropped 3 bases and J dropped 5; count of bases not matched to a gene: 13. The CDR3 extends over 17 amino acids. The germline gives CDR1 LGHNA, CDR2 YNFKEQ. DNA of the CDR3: TGTGCCAGCAGCCACACACAGGGGGCGTTTGAATCGTATGGCTACACCTTC. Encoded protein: CASSHTQGAFESYGYTF.

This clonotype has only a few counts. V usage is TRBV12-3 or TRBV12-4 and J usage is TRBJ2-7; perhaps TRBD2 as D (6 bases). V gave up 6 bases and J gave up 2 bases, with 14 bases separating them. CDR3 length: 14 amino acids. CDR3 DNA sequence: TGTGCCAGCAGCACCCGGGACTTCGCCTACGAGCAGTACTTC. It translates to CASSTRDFAYEQYF.

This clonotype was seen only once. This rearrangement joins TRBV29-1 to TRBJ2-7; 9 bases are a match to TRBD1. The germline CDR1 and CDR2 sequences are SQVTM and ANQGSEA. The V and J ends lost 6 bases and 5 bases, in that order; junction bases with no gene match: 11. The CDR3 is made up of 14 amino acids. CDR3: CSVEPGQGFNEQYF. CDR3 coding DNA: TGCAGCGTAGAACCGGGACAGGGTTTCAACGAGCAGTACTTC.

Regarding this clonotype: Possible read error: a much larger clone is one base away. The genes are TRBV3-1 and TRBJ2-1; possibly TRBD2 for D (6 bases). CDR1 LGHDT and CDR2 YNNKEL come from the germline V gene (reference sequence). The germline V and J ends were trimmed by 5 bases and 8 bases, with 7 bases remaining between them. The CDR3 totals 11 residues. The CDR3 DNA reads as TGTGCCAGCAGCACGGGGGATGAGCAGTTCTTC. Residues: CASSTGDEQFF.

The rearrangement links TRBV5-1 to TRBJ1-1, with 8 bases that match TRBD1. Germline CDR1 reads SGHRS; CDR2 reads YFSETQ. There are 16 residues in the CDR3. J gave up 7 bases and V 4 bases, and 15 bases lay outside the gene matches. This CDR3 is CASSPTYGQGTIEAFF. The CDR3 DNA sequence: TGCGCCAGCAGCCCTACTTACGGACAGGGTACCATTGAAGCTTTCTTT.

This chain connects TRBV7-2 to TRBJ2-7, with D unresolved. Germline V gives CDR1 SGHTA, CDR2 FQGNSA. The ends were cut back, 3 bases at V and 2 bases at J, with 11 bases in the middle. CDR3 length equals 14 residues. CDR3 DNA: TGTGCCAGCAGCTTGAGCTTTGGCCCCTACGAGCAGTACTTC. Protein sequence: CASSLSFGPYEQYF.

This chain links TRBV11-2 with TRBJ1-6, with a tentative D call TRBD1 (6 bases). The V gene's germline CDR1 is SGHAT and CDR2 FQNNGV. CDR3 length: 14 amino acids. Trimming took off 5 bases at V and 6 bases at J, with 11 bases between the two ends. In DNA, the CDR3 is TGTGCCAGCAGCACCGGGGGCCGTAATTCACCCCTCCACTTT. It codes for CASSTGGRNSPLHF.

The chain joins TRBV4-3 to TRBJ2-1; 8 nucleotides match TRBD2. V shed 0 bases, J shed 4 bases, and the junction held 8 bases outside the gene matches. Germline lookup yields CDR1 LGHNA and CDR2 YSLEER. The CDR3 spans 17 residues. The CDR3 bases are TGCGCCAGCAGCCAAGATCCATCGGGGGGGACGTACAATGAGCAGTTCTTC. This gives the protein CASSQDPSGGTYNEQFF.

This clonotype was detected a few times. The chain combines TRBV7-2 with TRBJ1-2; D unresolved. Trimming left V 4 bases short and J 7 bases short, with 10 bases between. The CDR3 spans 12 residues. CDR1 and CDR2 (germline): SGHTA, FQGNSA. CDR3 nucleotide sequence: TGTGCCAGCAGCTCCCGGGGTTCTGGCTACACCTTC. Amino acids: CASSSRGSGYTF.

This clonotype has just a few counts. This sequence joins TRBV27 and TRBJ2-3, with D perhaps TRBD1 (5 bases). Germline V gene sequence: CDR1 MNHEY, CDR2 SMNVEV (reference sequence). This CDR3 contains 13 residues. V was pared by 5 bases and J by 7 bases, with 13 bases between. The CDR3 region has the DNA TGTGCCAGCAGTCCCCTGACAGTCAATACGCAGTATTTT. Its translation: CASSPLTVNTQYF.

CDR3 DNA: TGTGCCAGCAGCGAAAAGACAGGGGCGGGCTACACCTTC. Translating it yields CASSEKTGAGYTF. V usage is TRBV5-5 and J usage is TRBJ1-2; 8 nucleotides line up with TRBD1. Germline CDR1 SGHKS, CDR2 YYEKEE (reference sequence). The CDR3 consists of 13 residues. With V trimmed by 4 bases and J by 8 bases, 7 bases remained unmatched.

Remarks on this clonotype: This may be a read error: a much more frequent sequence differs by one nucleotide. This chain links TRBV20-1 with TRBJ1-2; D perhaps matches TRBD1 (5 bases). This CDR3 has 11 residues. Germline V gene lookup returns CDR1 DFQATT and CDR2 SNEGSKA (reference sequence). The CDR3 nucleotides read TGCAATGCGGAGTCAGGGCATGGCTACACCTTC. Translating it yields CNAESGHGYTF.

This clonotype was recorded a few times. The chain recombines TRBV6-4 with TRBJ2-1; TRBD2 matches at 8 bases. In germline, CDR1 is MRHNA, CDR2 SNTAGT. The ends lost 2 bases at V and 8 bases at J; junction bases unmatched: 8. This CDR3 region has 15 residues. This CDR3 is CASSDPGTRFDEQFF. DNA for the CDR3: TGTGCCAGCAGTGACCCTGGGACTAGGTTTGATGAGCAGTTCTTC.

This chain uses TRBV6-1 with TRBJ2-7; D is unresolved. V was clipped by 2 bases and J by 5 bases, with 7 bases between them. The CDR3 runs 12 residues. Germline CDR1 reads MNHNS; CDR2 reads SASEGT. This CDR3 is CASSESHNEQYF. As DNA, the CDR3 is TGTGCCAGCAGTGAATCCCACAACGAGCAGTACTTC.

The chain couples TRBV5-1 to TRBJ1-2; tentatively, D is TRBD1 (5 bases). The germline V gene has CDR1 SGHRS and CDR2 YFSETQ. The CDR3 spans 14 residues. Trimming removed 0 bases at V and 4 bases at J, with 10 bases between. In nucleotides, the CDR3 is TGCGCCAGCAGCTTGGAAGACAGCGGCTATGGCTACACCTTC. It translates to CASSLEDSGYGYTF.

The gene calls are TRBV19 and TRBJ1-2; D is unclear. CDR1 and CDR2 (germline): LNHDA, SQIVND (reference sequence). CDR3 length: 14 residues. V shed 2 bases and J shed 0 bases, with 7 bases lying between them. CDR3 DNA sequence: TGTGCCAGTAGTATACACAGCACTAACTATGGCTACACCTTC. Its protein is CASSIHSTNYGYTF.

The CDR3 DNA sequence: TGTGCCAGCAGTGCTCCGGGACAGGGATTGGAGACCCAGTACTTC. The encoded protein is CASSAPGQGLETQYF. The chain carries TRBV27 and TRBJ2-5; 9 bases map to TRBD1. The CDR3 is 15 amino acids. CDR1 and CDR2 (germline): MNHEY, SMNVEV (reference sequence). Trimming cost V 5 bases and J 5 bases; bases outside gene matches: 9.

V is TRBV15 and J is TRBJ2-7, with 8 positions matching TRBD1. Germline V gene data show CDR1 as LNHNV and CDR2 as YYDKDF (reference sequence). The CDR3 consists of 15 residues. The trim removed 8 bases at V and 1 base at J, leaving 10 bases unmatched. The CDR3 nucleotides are TGTGCCACCTCGGACAGGGAAACCCCGTCCTACGAGCAGTACTTC. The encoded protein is CATSDRETPSYEQYF.

CDR3 bases: TGCGCCAGCAGCCAAGCGGGGGGAGCTACCTACGAGCAGTACTTC. Encoded protein: CASSQAGGATYEQYF. The rearrangement uses TRBV4-1 and TRBJ2-7; 7 nucleotides line up with TRBD2. CDR1 and CDR2 (germline): MGHRA, YSYEKL. The ends lost 1 base at V and 2 bases at J; junction bases unmatched: 5. The CDR3 loop spans 15 amino acids.

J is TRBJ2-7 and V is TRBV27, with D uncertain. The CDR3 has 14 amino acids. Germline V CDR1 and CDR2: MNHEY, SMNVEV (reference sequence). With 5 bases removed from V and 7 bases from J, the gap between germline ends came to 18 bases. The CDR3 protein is CASSRGSTDNEQYF. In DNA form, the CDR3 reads TGTGCCAGCAGTAGAGGATCCACCGACAATGAGCAGTACTTC.